The 7 T cell receptor beta chains in this list originate from one sample, sequenced in a study of OX40 agonist ivuxolimab in advanced cancers. Repertoires were generated with immunoSEQ multiplex PCR, while TCRdb's copy carries only in-frame clones and drops some. Altogether roughly 40,000 clones are present, 70% to 90% being singletons, with the ten largest covering over 5.5%. Source: CD4+ or CD8+ T cells sorted from blood, taken in a trial of the OX40 agonist ivuxolimab. The receptors shown here come from an adult with an advanced solid tumor such as melanoma, head and neck, liver or kidney cancer.

V gene TRBV7-9 combines with J gene TRBJ2-5, with TRBD1 as a possible D gene (8 bases). Germline assignment: CDR1 SEHNR and CDR2 FQNEAQ (reference sequence). The CDR3 runs 17 residues. The V end was cut by 3 bases, the J end by 2 bases, with 19 bases between. The CDR3 bases are TGTGCCAGCAGCTTCGGACAGGGAGGGCCGCGGCAAGAGACCCAGTACTTC. Protein sequence: CASSFGQGGPRQETQYF.

This clone is a singleton in its sample. The gene calls are TRBV6-1 and TRBJ2-6; D gene uncertain. This CDR3 is 15 amino acids long. Looked up from germline, CDR1 is MNHNS and CDR2 is SASEGT. V lost 5 bases and J lost 0, with 8 bases in between. The CDR3 sequence is CASSPLSSGANVLTF. The CDR3 DNA reads as TGTGCCAGCAGTCCATTAAGCTCTGGGGCCAACGTCCTGACTTTC.

The sample holds one count of this clone. The chain couples TRBV23-1 to TRBJ1-2; 7 bases agree with TRBD1. TRBV23-1 is designated an ORF whose function remains uncertain. The CDR3 sequence is 17 residues long. V dropped 4 bases and J dropped 0; count of bases not matched to a gene: 11. This chain's CDR3 is CASSLILGQVANYGYTF. CDR3 nucleotides: TGCGCCAGCAGTCTCATCCTTGGACAGGTAGCTAACTATGGCTACACCTTC.

The chain has TRBV28 and TRBJ1-2; D remains ambiguous. CDR1 and CDR2 from the germline V gene are MDHEN and SYDVKM. The V gene lost 6 bases and the J gene lost 0 bases, with 8 bases spanning the gap. The CDR3 runs 13 residues. The CDR3 loop reads CASSPLANYGYTF. The CDR3, as DNA: TGTGCCAGCAGCCCCCTGGCTAACTATGGCTACACCTTC.

This clone was detected once. The gene calls are TRBV27 and TRBJ2-1; TRBD1 is a possible D gene (6 bases). Germline CDR1 and CDR2: MNHEY and SMNVEV (reference sequence). The CDR3 sequence is 14 residues long. Trimming left V 2 bases short and J 5 bases short, with 10 bases between. The CDR3 spells CASSLPGTNNEQFF. DNA of the CDR3: TGTGCCAGCAGTTTACCCGGGACAAACAATGAGCAGTTCTTC.

This clone was counted once. The V call is TRBV28, the J call TRBJ2-5, with D possibly matching TRBD2 (6 bases). The V gene's germline CDR1 is MDHEN and CDR2 SYDVKM. The CDR3 is made up of 14 amino acids. V lost 1 base, J lost 11 bases, and 17 bases lay in between. The CDR3 sequence is CASSLSRGVREQYF. The CDR3 DNA follows: TGTGCCAGCAGTTTATCGCGCGGGGTGAGAGAGCAGTACTTC.

The chain recombines TRBV27 with TRBJ2-5; D tentatively reads TRBD1 or TRBD2 (7 bases each). Germline CDR1 and CDR2: MNHEY and SMNVEV (reference sequence). Deletions cut 3 bases from V and 5 bases from J, with 16 bases between. The CDR3 runs to 15 residues. CDR3 amino acids: CASSFLGQGGETQYF. The CDR3 DNA is TGTGCCAGCAGTTTCCTTGGGCAGGGGGGGGAGACCCAGTACTTC.